This T cell receptor beta chain was recovered during a study of cytomegalovirus exposure and HLA in healthy donors. Germline V CDR1 and CDR2: SGDLS, YYNGEE. Between the trimmed V and J ends, which lost 6 bases and 4 bases, there was a span of 13 bases. The CDR3 has 13 amino acids. Study-wide results and limits: Common viral pathogens (according to a later analysis) appeared linked to several of the most significant clusters.

PCR primers comprised 60 Vbeta and 13 Jbeta primers. The assay was immunoSEQ multiplex PCR, and TCRdb's table has in-frame clones only and misses some. The data contain 100,000 to 150,000 clones, more than 60% of them seen just once; the ten biggest clones take up roughly 13%. As to this clone: The antigen is not known.

V usage is TRBV9 and J usage is TRBJ1-2, with D perhaps matching TRBD1 (5 bases). Sequenced sample: PBMCs. This sequence originates from a woman in her fifties or sixties in good health and CMV-seropositive. The CDR3, as DNA: TGTGCCAGCACCGCGGGGGTGAGCTATGGCTACACCTTC. Translated, it gives CASTAGVSYGYTF.